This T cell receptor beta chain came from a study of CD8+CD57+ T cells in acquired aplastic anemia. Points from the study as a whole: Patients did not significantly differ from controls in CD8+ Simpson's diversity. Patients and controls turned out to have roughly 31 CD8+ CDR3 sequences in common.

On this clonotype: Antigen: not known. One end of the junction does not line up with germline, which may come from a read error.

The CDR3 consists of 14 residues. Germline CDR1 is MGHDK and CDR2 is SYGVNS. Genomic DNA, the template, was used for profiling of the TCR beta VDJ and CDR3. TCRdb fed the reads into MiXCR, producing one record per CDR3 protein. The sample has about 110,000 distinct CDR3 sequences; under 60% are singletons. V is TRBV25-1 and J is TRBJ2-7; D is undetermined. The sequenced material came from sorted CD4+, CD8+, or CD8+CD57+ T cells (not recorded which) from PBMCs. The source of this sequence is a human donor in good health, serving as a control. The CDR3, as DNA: TGCGCCAGCAGTCCGCGGCCAAAGCTATACGAGCAGTACTTC. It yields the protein CASSPRPKLYEQYF.